Listed below are T cell receptor beta chains from one sample, sequenced in a study of STAT3 mutations in large granular lymphocyte leukemia. Sequenced by immunoSEQ multiplex PCR; TCRdb stores in-frame clones only, minus some. The repertoire holds some 28,000 clones, with more than 60% as singletons. The sequencing input was peripheral blood mononuclear cells. The source of these receptors is a woman between 45 and 60 years old with T-cell large granular lymphocyte leukemia. Some clones in this sample may be carry-over from other donors' samples. CDR3s include the opening cysteine and the closing phenylalanine or tryptophan. D genes are given only for firm matches. Clone size is given for some rows only: seen once, a few or many times, or a class if the clone is expanded.

clone size: .; V gene: TRBV29-1; J gene: TRBJ2-1; D gene: TRBD2; CDR3 DNA: TGCAGCGTTGATAGTTGGACTAGCGGGTACAATGAGCAGTTCTTC; CDR3 protein: CSVDSWTSGYNEQFF
clone size: .; V gene: TRBV27; J gene: TRBJ1-2; D gene: TRBD1; CDR3 DNA: TGTGCCGTAAAAAGGACAGGGGGAGCTAACTATGGCTACACCTTC; CDR3 protein: CAVKRTGGANYGYTF
clone size: .; V gene: TRBV29-1; J gene: TRBJ2-7; D gene: TRBD1; CDR3 DNA: TGCAGCGTTGAAGATCGAGAAAAGGGACAGGGTGGGACCTACGAGCAGTACTTC; CDR3 protein: CSVEDREKGQGGTYEQYF
clone size: .; V gene: TRBV6-5; J gene: TRBJ2-1; D gene: TRBD1; CDR3 DNA: TGTGCCAGCAGTCTCGCCGGGACAGGGGGCAATGAGCAGTTCTTC; CDR3 protein: CASSLAGTGGNEQFF
clone size: .; V gene: TRBV29-1; J gene: TRBJ1-2; D gene: TRBD1; CDR3 DNA: TGCAGCGCTGGGGGACAGGGCTATGGCTACACCTTC; CDR3 protein: CSAGGQGYGYTF
clone size: .; V gene: TRBV14; J gene: TRBJ1-5; D gene: .; CDR3 DNA: TGTGCCAGCAGCCAGGATGGCGGGCAGCCCCAGCATTTT; CDR3 protein: CASSQDGGQPQHF
clone size: .; V gene: TRBV7-9; J gene: TRBJ1-3; D gene: TRBD1; CDR3 DNA: TGTGCCAGCAGCTTAGCCGGGACAGGGGTACGCTCTGGAAACACCATATATTTT; CDR3 protein: CASSLAGTGVRSGNTIYF
clone size: .; V gene: TRBV25-1; J gene: TRBJ2-7; D gene: .; CDR3 DNA: TGTGCCAGCAGTGGTAGGGGGGTCGGCTCCTACGAGCAGTACTTC; CDR3 protein: CASSGRGVGSYEQYF
clone size: .; V gene: TRBV5-6; J gene: TRBJ2-5; D gene: TRBD2; CDR3 DNA: TGTGCCAGCAGCATCAGCGGGATAAGTAGGACCCAGTACTTC; CDR3 protein: CASSISGISRTQYF
clone size: once; V gene: TRBV7-2; J gene: TRBJ2-5; D gene: .; CDR3 DNA: TGTGCCAGCAGCTTAAGTGGACTGCAAGAGACCCAGTACTTC; CDR3 protein: CASSLSGLQETQYF
clone size: .; V gene: TRBV19; J gene: TRBJ1-1; D gene: TRBD1; CDR3 DNA: TGTGCCAGTAGTATATGGGGACAGGGAAGCACTGAAGCTTTCTTT; CDR3 protein: CASSIWGQGSTEAFF
clone size: .; V gene: TRBV7-2; J gene: TRBJ2-7; D gene: .; CDR3 DNA: TGTGCCAGCAGCTTAGGGTCCCCCCTCGAGCAGTACTTC; CDR3 protein: CASSLGSPLEQYF
clone size: .; V gene: TRBV5-8; J gene: TRBJ1-5; D gene: .; CDR3 DNA: TGTGCCAGCGTCCGGGGGCCCCGCAGCCTAAATCAGCCCCAGCATTTT; CDR3 protein: CASVRGPRSLNQPQHF
clone size: .; V gene: TRBV28; J gene: TRBJ2-1; D gene: TRBD2; CDR3 DNA: TGTGCCAGCACCCTTAATCCGGGACTAGCGGGAGATGAGCAGTTCTTC; CDR3 protein: CASTLNPGLAGDEQFF
clone size: .; V gene: TRBV30; J gene: TRBJ2-2; D gene: TRBD1; CDR3 DNA: TGTGCCTGGAGTGGACAGGGTGCCACCGGGGAGCTGTTTTTT; CDR3 protein: CAWSGQGATGELFF
clone size: .; V gene: TRBV5-1; J gene: TRBJ1-3; D gene: .; CDR3 DNA: TGCGCCAGCAGCGTAGACCGCTACTCTGGAAACACCATATATTTT; CDR3 protein: CASSVDRYSGNTIYF
clone size: .; V gene: TRBV2; J gene: TRBJ1-1; D gene: TRBD1; CDR3 DNA: TGTGCCAGCAGGCGGACAGGGACTGAAGCTTTCTTT; CDR3 protein: CASRRTGTEAFF
clone size: .; V gene: TRBV18; J gene: TRBJ2-7; D gene: .; CDR3 DNA: TGTGCCAGCTCCGGGAGCTCCTACGAGCAGTACTTC; CDR3 protein: CASSGSSYEQYF
clone size: once; V gene: TRBV27; J gene: TRBJ1-2; D gene: .; CDR3 DNA: TGTGCCAGCCGAATGTTGACAGGAACTAACTATGGCTACACCTTC; CDR3 protein: CASRMLTGTNYGYTF
clone size: once; V gene: TRBV18; J gene: TRBJ2-1; D gene: .; CDR3 DNA: TGTGCCAGCTCACCTCTTGGGGATGAGCAGTTCTTC; CDR3 protein: CASSPLGDEQFF
clone size: .; V gene: TRBV28; J gene: TRBJ1-5; D gene: TRBD1; CDR3 DNA: TGTGCCAGCAACCTACAGACAGGGATAGGGCAGCCCCAGCATTTT; CDR3 protein: CASNLQTGIGQPQHF
clone size: few; V gene: TRBV4-2; J gene: TRBJ1-5; D gene: .; CDR3 DNA: TGTGCCAGCAGCCACCTACAGAATCAGCCCCAGCATTTT; CDR3 protein: CASSHLQNQPQHF
clone size: .; V gene: TRBV30; J gene: TRBJ1-3; D gene: .; CDR3 DNA: TGTGCCTGGAAGGGCAGGGGTTCTGGAAACACCATATATTTT; CDR3 protein: CAWKGRGSGNTIYF
clone size: .; V gene: TRBV28; J gene: TRBJ2-1; D gene: .; CDR3 DNA: TGTGCCAGCAGTCTAGGAGGCCGGGATGAGCAGTTCTTC; CDR3 protein: CASSLGGRDEQFF
clone size: .; V gene: TRBV28; J gene: TRBJ2-7; D gene: TRBD1; CDR3 DNA: TGTGCCAGCAGGGACAGGGAAGATTCTAGCAACGAGCAGTACTTC; CDR3 protein: CASRDREDSSNEQYF
clone size: .; V gene: TRBV28; J gene: TRBJ1-5; D gene: TRBD1; CDR3 DNA: TGTGCCAGCGGGACCCTATACAGGGGCGGTCAGCCCCAGCATTTT; CDR3 protein: CASGTLYRGGQPQHF
clone size: .; V gene: TRBV7-3; J gene: TRBJ2-7; D gene: TRBD1; CDR3 DNA: TGTGCCAGCAGCTTCTCCGGGACAGGGATAAATCAGCAGTACTTC; CDR3 protein: CASSFSGTGINQQYF
clone size: .; V gene: TRBV7-2; J gene: TRBJ2-7; D gene: .; CDR3 DNA: TGTGCCAGCAGCTTAGCTAGGGCGGGGGAGCAGTACTTC; CDR3 protein: CASSLARAGEQYF
clone size: .; V gene: TRBV7-9; J gene: TRBJ2-1; D gene: TRBD2; CDR3 DNA: TGTGCCAGCAGCTTACCCTACAGACTAGCGGGCCTTAACAATGAGCAGTTCTTC; CDR3 protein: CASSLPYRLAGLNNEQFF
clone size: .; V gene: TRBV7-9; J gene: TRBJ2-3; D gene: .; CDR3 DNA: TGTGCCAGCAGCTTCGTAGATACGCAGTATTTT; CDR3 protein: CASSFVDTQYF
clone size: .; V gene: TRBV20-1; J gene: TRBJ2-5; D gene: .; CDR3 DNA: TGCAGTGCTAGAGACCTAGAGACCCAGTACTTC; CDR3 protein: CSARDLETQYF
clone size: .; V gene: TRBV6-6; J gene: TRBJ2-2; D gene: .; CDR3 DNA: TGTGCCAGCAGTACGAGGGAGGCCGGGGAGCTGTTTTTT; CDR3 protein: CASSTREAGELFF
clone size: once; V gene: TRBV5-6; J gene: TRBJ2-1; D gene: .; CDR3 DNA: TGTGCCAGCAGCTCTCCTAGAACATACAATGAGCAGTTCTTC; CDR3 protein: CASSSPRTYNEQFF
clone size: few; V gene: TRBV7-2; J gene: TRBJ1-2; D gene: TRBD1; CDR3 DNA: TGTGCCAGCAGCTCAGAGACAGGGGGCCGGTATGGCTACACCTTC; CDR3 protein: CASSSETGGRYGYTF
clone size: .; V gene: TRBV5-1; J gene: TRBJ2-7; D gene: .; CDR3 DNA: TGCGCCAGCAGCTTGATCCCGACAGACGAGCAGTACTTC; CDR3 protein: CASSLIPTDEQYF
clone size: .; V gene: TRBV5-8; J gene: TRBJ2-1; D gene: .; CDR3 DNA: TGTGCCAGCAGCTTCGTGGAGGGAAATGAGCAGTTCTTC; CDR3 protein: CASSFVEGNEQFF
clone size: .; V gene: TRBV29-1; J gene: TRBJ2-1; D gene: .; CDR3 DNA: TGCAGCGTTGAACCGGGACTCTCCTCGAGGAATGAGCAGTTCTTC; CDR3 protein: CSVEPGLSSRNEQFF
clone size: .; V gene: TRBV5-1; J gene: TRBJ2-5; D gene: TRBD2; CDR3 DNA: TGCGCCAGCAGCTTGGGACTAGCGGGAGGGCAAGAGACCCAGTACTTC; CDR3 protein: CASSLGLAGGQETQYF
clone size: .; V gene: TRBV6-5; J gene: TRBJ1-3; D gene: .; CDR3 DNA: TGTGCCAGCAGTCACCCTACTGGAAACACCATATATTTT; CDR3 protein: CASSHPTGNTIYF
clone size: .; V gene: TRBV6-6; J gene: TRBJ1-1; D gene: .; CDR3 DNA: TGTGCCAGCAGTTACACCCCGGGTCAAGCTGAAGCTTTCTTT; CDR3 protein: CASSYTPGQAEAFF
clone size: .; V gene: TRBV18; J gene: TRBJ1-2; D gene: .; CDR3 DNA: TGTGCCAGCTCGTTAGGCCAGCGCAACTATGGCTACACCTTC; CDR3 protein: CASSLGQRNYGYTF
clone size: .; V gene: TRBV27; J gene: TRBJ2-3; D gene: TRBD2; CDR3 DNA: TGTGCCAGCAGGGGCGGGACTAGCGGGAGTAGGACAGATACGCAGTATTTT; CDR3 protein: CASRGGTSGSRTDTQYF
clone size: .; V gene: TRBV6-5; J gene: TRBJ2-1; D gene: TRBD2; CDR3 DNA: TGTGCCAGCAGTTACTCGAGACGGGAGGCCAATGAGCAGTTCTTC; CDR3 protein: CASSYSRREANEQFF
clone size: .; V gene: TRBV13; J gene: TRBJ2-5; D gene: .; CDR3 DNA: TGTGCCAGCAGCTTAGATTCTGAGACCCAGTACTTC; CDR3 protein: CASSLDSETQYF
clone size: .; V gene: TRBV28; J gene: TRBJ1-1; D gene: .; CDR3 DNA: TGTGCCAGCAGTTTAATGTGGGCGGGGAACACTGAAGCTTTCTTT; CDR3 protein: CASSLMWAGNTEAFF
clone size: few; V gene: TRBV7-9; J gene: TRBJ2-7; D gene: .; CDR3 DNA: TGTGCCAGCAGCCCCCCCCCGAAGTACGAGCAGTACTTC; CDR3 protein: CASSPPPKYEQYF
clone size: .; V gene: TRBV7-8; J gene: TRBJ2-7; D gene: .; CDR3 DNA: TGTGCCAGCAGCTTCCAGGGCTACGAGCAGTACTTC; CDR3 protein: CASSFQGYEQYF
clone size: .; V gene: TRBV30; J gene: TRBJ1-5; D gene: .; CDR3 DNA: TGTGCCTGGAGTGCCTCCATCGGGAGTAGCAATCAGCCCCAGCATTTT; CDR3 protein: CAWSASIGSSNQPQHF
clone size: .; V gene: TRBV7-9; J gene: TRBJ2-2; D gene: TRBD2; CDR3 DNA: TGTGCCAGCAGCCCACCTCCGGGAGGGTACTCCGGGGAGCTGTTTTTT; CDR3 protein: CASSPPPGGYSGELFF
clone size: .; V gene: TRBV5-1; J gene: TRBJ1-4; D gene: .; CDR3 DNA: TGCGCCAGCCGAGCCGGGGGCTCCTCAACTAATGAAAAACTGTTTTTT; CDR3 protein: CASRAGGSSTNEKLFF
clone size: .; V gene: TRBV5-6; J gene: TRBJ1-1; D gene: .; CDR3 DNA: TGTGCCAGCGTACGAGACGGTTTTAGCGCTGAAGCTTTCTTT; CDR3 protein: CASVRDGFSAEAFF
clone size: .; V gene: TRBV29-1; J gene: TRBJ2-7; D gene: .; CDR3 DNA: TGCAGCGTCGCCTGGATCGGGGGTACCAGCGAGCAGTACTTC; CDR3 protein: CSVAWIGGTSEQYF